The rows below give T cell receptor beta chains drawn from one sample of a study of neurological immune-mediated disorders. TCRdb reprocessed the 5' RACE reads via MiXCR and lists one record per CDR3 protein. In the table there are 95,000 to 110,000 distinct CDR3 sequences, under 14% of which are singletons. Specimen: PBMCs. These receptors were obtained from a female donor with HTLV-1-associated myelopathy (HAM/TSP). The CDR3 runs from the conserved cysteine through the conserved F or W. The D gene is left open where the match is weak. Clone size is not always given. Where it is, it says once, few, many or a class for expanded clones.

clone_size: many; d_call: .; j_call: TRBJ2-5; v_call: TRBV5-1; cdr3_aa: CASSPRPGASIQETQYF; cdr3_nt: TGCGCCAGCAGCCCCAGGCCAGGGGCTAGCATCCAAGAGACCCAGTACTTC
clone_size: many; d_call: TRBD2; j_call: TRBJ2-2; v_call: TRBV6-1; cdr3_aa: CASSLSKAGPNTGELFF; cdr3_nt: TGTGCCAGCAGCCTTAGTAAAGCGGGGCCGAACACCGGGGAGCTGTTTTTT
clone_size: many; d_call: TRBD1; j_call: TRBJ1-2; v_call: TRBV5-5; cdr3_aa: CASSFGTGDYGYTF; cdr3_nt: TGTGCCAGCAGCTTTGGGACAGGGGACTATGGCTACACCTTC
clone_size: .; d_call: .; j_call: TRBJ1-1; v_call: TRBV12-3/TRBV12-4; cdr3_aa: CASSFGFYRNTEAFF; cdr3_nt: TGTGCCAGCAGTTTCGGGTTCTATAGGAACACTGAAGCTTTCTTT
clone_size: many; d_call: .; j_call: TRBJ2-1; v_call: TRBV20-1; cdr3_aa: CSAFNQGFMVNEQFF; cdr3_nt: TGCAGTGCTTTCAACCAGGGTTTTATGGTGAATGAGCAGTTCTTC
clone_size: many; d_call: .; j_call: TRBJ1-1; v_call: TRBV10-2; cdr3_aa: CASSLPLRAFF; cdr3_nt: TGCGCCAGCAGTCTGCCCCTGAGGGCTTTCTTT
clone_size: many; d_call: .; j_call: TRBJ1-5; v_call: TRBV20-1; cdr3_aa: CSARGTLGNQPQHF; cdr3_nt: TGCAGTGCTAGGGGGACCCTGGGCAATCAGCCCCAGCATTTT
clone_size: many; d_call: .; j_call: TRBJ2-7; v_call: TRBV4-1; cdr3_aa: CASSQEPAYEQYF; cdr3_nt: TGCGCCAGCAGCCAAGAGCCCGCGTACGAGCAGTACTTC
clone_size: many; d_call: .; j_call: TRBJ2-7; v_call: TRBV7-8; cdr3_aa: CASSLDRVGEQYF; cdr3_nt: TGTGCCAGCAGCTTAGACAGGGTAGGCGAGCAGTACTTC
clone_size: many; d_call: .; j_call: TRBJ1-2; v_call: TRBV12-3/TRBV12-4; cdr3_aa: CASSLLGYGYTF; cdr3_nt: TGTGCCAGCAGTTTACTGGGCTATGGCTACACCTTC
clone_size: few; d_call: .; j_call: TRBJ2-3; v_call: TRBV5-1; cdr3_aa: CASSLGRPTSTDTQYF; cdr3_nt: TGCGCCAGCAGCTTGGGAAGGCCAACTAGCACAGATACGCAGTATTTT
clone_size: many; d_call: .; j_call: TRBJ1-5; v_call: TRBV20-1; cdr3_aa: CSARRSNQPQHF; cdr3_nt: TGCAGTGCTAGACGTAGCAATCAGCCCCAGCATTTT
clone_size: many; d_call: .; j_call: TRBJ1-2; v_call: TRBV2; cdr3_aa: CASRVSGNYGYTF; cdr3_nt: TGTGCCAGCAGGGTTAGCGGAAACTATGGCTACACCTTC
clone_size: many; d_call: .; j_call: TRBJ2-3; v_call: TRBV20-1; cdr3_aa: CILGGVTDTQYF; cdr3_nt: TGCATATTGGGTGGGGTCACAGATACGCAGTATTTT
clone_size: few; d_call: TRBD1; j_call: TRBJ2-2; v_call: TRBV5-1; cdr3_aa: CASSFEVQGITGELFF; cdr3_nt: TGCGCCAGCAGCTTCGAAGTACAGGGGATTACCGGGGAGCTGTTTTTT
clone_size: many; d_call: .; j_call: TRBJ2-2; v_call: TRBV7-3; cdr3_aa: CASSSGARARTGELFF; cdr3_nt: TGTGCCAGCAGCTCGGGTGCGAGGGCCAGGACCGGGGAGCTGTTTTTT
clone_size: few; d_call: TRBD1; j_call: TRBJ1-2; v_call: TRBV5-1; cdr3_aa: CASSPYRDRVPDYGYTF; cdr3_nt: TGCGCCAGCAGCCCGTACCGGGACAGGGTACCCGACTATGGCTACACCTTC
clone_size: many; d_call: .; j_call: TRBJ1-2; v_call: TRBV5-6; cdr3_aa: CASSPSRIGGYTF; cdr3_nt: TGTGCCAGCAGCCCCTCTCGAATAGGAGGCTACACCTTC
clone_size: medium-sized; d_call: .; j_call: TRBJ1-5; v_call: TRBV5-1; cdr3_aa: CASSLDGGNQPQHF; cdr3_nt: TGCGCCAGCAGCTTGGATGGTGGCAATCAGCCCCAGCATTTT
clone_size: .; d_call: .; j_call: TRBJ2-7; v_call: TRBV20-1; cdr3_aa: CSARDRNGGLYEQYF; cdr3_nt: TGCAGTGCTAGAGATCGGAACGGGGGACTCTACGAGCAGTACTTC
clone_size: many; d_call: .; j_call: TRBJ1-5; v_call: TRBV5-1; cdr3_aa: CASSLTENQPQHF; cdr3_nt: TGCGCCAGCAGCTTGACTGAGAATCAGCCCCAGCATTTT
clone_size: medium-sized; d_call: .; j_call: TRBJ2-4; v_call: TRBV12-3/TRBV12-4; cdr3_aa: CASSLAGRAKNIQYF; cdr3_nt: TGTGCCAGCAGTTTAGCTGGCCGAGCCAAAAACATTCAGTACTTC
clone_size: many; d_call: .; j_call: TRBJ2-4; v_call: TRBV25-1; cdr3_aa: CASSDGGAGKNIQYF; cdr3_nt: TGTGCCAGCAGTGATGGGGGGGCTGGCAAAAACATTCAGTACTTC
clone_size: .; d_call: .; j_call: TRBJ1-4; v_call: TRBV24-1; cdr3_aa: CATIDHDGLGGKPFF; cdr3_nt: TGTGCCACCATTGACCATGACGGTTTGGGTGGGAAACCGTTTTTT
clone_size: few; d_call: .; j_call: TRBJ2-1; v_call: TRBV9; cdr3_aa: CASSAPQGSYGNEQFF; cdr3_nt: TGTGCCAGCAGCGCACCTCAGGGATCCTACGGCAATGAGCAGTTCTTC
clone_size: many; d_call: .; j_call: TRBJ2-7; v_call: TRBV6-5; cdr3_aa: CASSTGTLNEQYF; cdr3_nt: TGTGCCAGCAGTACCGGGACTCTCAACGAGCAGTACTTC
clone_size: few; d_call: TRBD2; j_call: TRBJ2-3; v_call: TRBV20-1; cdr3_aa: CSAVGGDLLAEADTQYF; cdr3_nt: TGCAGTGCTGTGGGGGGGGACCTTCTAGCGGAGGCAGATACGCAGTATTTT
clone_size: many; d_call: .; j_call: TRBJ2-6; v_call: TRBV5-6; cdr3_aa: CASSLVRGRYAGANVLTF; cdr3_nt: TGTGCCAGCAGCCTTGTCAGGGGAAGATATGCTGGGGCCAACGTCCTGACTTTC
clone_size: many; d_call: TRBD2; j_call: TRBJ2-1; v_call: TRBV5-1; cdr3_aa: CASGKGTGGNEQFF; cdr3_nt: TGCGCCAGCGGGAAAGGAACGGGGGGCAATGAGCAGTTCTTC